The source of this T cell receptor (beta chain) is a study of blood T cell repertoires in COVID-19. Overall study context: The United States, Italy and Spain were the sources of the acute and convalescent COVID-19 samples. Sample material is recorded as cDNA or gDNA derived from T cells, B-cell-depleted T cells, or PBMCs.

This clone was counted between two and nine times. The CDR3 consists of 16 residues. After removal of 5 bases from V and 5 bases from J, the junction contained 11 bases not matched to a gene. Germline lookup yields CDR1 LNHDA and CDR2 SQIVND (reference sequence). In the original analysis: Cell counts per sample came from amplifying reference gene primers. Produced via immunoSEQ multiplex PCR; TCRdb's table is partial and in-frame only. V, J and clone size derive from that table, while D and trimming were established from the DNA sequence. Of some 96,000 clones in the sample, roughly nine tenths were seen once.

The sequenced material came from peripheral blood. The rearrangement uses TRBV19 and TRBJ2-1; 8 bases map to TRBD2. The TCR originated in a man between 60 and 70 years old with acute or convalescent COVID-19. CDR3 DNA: TGTGCCAGTAGTCCCAGAGGTGCGGGGGGAAACAATGAGCAGTTCTTC. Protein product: CASSPRGAGGNNEQFF.